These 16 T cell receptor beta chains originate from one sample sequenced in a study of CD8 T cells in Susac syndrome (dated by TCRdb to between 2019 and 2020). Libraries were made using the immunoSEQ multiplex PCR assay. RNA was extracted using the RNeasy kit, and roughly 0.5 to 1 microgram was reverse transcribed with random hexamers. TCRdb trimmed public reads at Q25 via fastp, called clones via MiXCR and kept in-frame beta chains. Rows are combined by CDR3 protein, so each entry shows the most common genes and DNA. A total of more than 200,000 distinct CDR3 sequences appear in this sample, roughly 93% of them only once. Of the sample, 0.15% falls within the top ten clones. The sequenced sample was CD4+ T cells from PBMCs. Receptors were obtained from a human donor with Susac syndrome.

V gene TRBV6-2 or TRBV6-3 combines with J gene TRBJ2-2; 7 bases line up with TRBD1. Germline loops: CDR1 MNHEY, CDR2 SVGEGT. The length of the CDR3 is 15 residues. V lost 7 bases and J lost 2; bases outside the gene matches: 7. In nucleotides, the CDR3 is TGTGCCAGCAACCACAGGGGCCCAAACACCGGGGAGCTGTTTTTT. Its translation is CASNHRGPNTGELFF.

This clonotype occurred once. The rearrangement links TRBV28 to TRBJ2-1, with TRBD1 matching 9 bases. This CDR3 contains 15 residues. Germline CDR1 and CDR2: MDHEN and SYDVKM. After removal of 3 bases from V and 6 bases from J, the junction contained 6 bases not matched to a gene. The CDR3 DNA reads TGTGCCAGCAGTTTGGGACAGGGAACCTTCAATGAGCAGTTCTTC. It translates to CASSLGQGTFNEQFF.

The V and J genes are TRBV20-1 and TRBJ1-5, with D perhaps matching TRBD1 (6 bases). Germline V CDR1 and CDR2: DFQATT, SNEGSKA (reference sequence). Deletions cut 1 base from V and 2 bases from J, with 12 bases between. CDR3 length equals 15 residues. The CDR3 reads CSARVGARGNQPQHF. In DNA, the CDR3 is TGCAGTGCTAGAGTGGGGGCGCGGGGCAATCAGCCCCAGCATTTT.

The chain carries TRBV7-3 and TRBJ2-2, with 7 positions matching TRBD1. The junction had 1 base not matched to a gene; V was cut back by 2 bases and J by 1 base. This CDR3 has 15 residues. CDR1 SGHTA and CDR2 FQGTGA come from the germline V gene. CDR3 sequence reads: CASSLGDRNTGELFF. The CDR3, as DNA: TGTGCCAGCAGCTTAGGGGACAGGAACACCGGGGAGCTGTTTTTT.

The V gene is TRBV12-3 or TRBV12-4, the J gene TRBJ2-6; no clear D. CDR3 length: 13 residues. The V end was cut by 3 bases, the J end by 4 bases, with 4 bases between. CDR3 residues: CASSFAGANVLTF. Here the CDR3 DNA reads TGTGCCAGCAGTTTTGCGGGGGCCAACGTCCTGACTTTC.

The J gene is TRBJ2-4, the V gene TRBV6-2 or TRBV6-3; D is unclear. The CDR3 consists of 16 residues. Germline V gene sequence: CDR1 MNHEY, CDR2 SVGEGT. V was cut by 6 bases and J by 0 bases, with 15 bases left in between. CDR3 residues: CASSSTGFLAKNIQYF. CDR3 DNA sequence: TGTGCCAGCAGCTCCACCGGATTTCTAGCCAAAAACATTCAGTACTTC.

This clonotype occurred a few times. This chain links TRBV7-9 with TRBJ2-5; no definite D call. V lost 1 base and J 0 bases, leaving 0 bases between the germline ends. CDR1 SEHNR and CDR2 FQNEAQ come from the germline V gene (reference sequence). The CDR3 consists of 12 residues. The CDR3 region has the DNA TGTGCCAGCAGCTTAGACCAAGAGACCCAGTACTTC. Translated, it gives CASSLDQETQYF. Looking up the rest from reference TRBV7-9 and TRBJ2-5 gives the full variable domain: DTGVSQNPRHKITKRGQNVTFRCDPISEHNRLYWYRQTLGQGPEFLTYFQNEAQLEKSRLLSDRFSAERPKGSFSTLEIQRTEQGDSAMYLCASSLDQETQYFGPGTRLLVL.

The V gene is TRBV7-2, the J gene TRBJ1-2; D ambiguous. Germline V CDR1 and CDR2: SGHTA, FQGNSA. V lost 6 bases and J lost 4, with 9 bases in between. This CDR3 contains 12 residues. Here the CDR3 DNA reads TGTGCCAGCAGTAGGCGGACCTATGGCTACACCTTC. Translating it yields CASSRRTYGYTF.

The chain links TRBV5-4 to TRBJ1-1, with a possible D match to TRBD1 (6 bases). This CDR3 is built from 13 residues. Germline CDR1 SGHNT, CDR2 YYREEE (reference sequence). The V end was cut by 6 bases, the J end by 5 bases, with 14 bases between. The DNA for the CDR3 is TGTGCCAGCATCGCACAGGGCCGAACTGAAGCTTTCTTT. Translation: CASIAQGRTEAFF.

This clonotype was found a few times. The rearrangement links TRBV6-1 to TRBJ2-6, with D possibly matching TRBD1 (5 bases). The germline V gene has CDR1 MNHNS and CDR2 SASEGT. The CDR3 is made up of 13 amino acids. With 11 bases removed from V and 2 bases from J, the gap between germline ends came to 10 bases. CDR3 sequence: CAGKTAGANVLTF. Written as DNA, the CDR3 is TGTGCCGGGAAGACAGCTGGGGCCAACGTCCTGACTTTC.

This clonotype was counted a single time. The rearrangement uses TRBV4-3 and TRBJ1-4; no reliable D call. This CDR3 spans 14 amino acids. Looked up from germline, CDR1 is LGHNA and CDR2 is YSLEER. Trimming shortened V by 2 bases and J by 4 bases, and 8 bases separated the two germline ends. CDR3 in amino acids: CASSQSEVNEKLFF. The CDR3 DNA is TGCGCCAGCAGCCAAAGCGAAGTTAATGAAAAACTGTTTTTT.

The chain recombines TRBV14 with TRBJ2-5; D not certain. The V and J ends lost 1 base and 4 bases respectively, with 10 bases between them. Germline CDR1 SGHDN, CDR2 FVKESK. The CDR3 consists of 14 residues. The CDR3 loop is CASSQGLVVETQYF. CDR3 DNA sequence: TGTGCCAGCAGCCAAGGGCTGGTGGTAGAGACCCAGTACTTC. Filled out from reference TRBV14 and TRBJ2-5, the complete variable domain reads EAGVTQFPSHSVIEKGQTVTLRCDPISGHDNLYWYRRVMGKEIKFLLHFVKESKQDESGMPNNRFLAERTGGTYSTLKVQPAELEDSGVYFCASSQGLVVETQYFGPGTRLLVL.

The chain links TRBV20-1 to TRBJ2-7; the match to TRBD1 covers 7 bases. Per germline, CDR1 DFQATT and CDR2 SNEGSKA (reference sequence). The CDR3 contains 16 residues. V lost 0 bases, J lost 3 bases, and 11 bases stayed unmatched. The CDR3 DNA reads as TGCAGTGCTAGAGATGCGCGGACAGGACGGGGCTACGAGCAGTACTTC. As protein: CSARDARTGRGYEQYF.

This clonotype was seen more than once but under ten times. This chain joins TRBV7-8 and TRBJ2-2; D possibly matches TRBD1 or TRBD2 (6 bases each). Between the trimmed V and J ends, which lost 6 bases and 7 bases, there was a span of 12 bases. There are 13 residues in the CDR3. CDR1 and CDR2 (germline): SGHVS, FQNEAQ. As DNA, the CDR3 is TGTGCCAGCAGTGAGGGGGGAAGCGGGGAGCTGTTTTTT. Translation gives CASSEGGSGELFF.

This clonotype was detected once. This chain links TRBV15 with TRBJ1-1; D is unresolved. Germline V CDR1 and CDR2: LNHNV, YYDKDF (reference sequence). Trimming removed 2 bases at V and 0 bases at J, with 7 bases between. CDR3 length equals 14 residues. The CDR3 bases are TGTGCCACCAGCAGACAGTTAATGAACACTGAAGCTTTCTTT. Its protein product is CATSRQLMNTEAFF.

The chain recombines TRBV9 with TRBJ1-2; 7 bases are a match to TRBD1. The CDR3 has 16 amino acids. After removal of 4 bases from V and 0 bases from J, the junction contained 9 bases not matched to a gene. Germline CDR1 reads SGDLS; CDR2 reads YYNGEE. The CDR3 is CASSLSGTVTNYGYTF. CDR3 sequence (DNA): TGTGCCAGCAGCTTGTCCGGGACAGTAACTAACTATGGCTACACCTTC. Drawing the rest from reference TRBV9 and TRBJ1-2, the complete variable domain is DSGVTQTPKHLITATGQRVTLRCSPRSGDLSVYWYQQSLDQGLQFLIQYYNGEERAKGNILERFSAQQFPDLHSELNLSSLELGDSALYFCASSLSGTVTNYGYTFGSGTRLTVV.